This TCR beta chain was obtained from a study of human versus mouse CDR3 diversity and MHC coevolution. Study conclusions and caveats: Roughly six MHC II alleles selected the human T cells.

The V gene lost 8 bases and the J gene lost 1 base, with 18 bases spanning the gap. Germline V gene data show CDR1 as LNHDA and CDR2 as SQIVND (reference sequence). The CDR3 runs 16 residues. Note on this clone: Its antigen is unidentified.

Produced via immunoSEQ multiplex PCR; TCRdb's table is partial and in-frame only. Of fewer than 80,000 clones listed, 80% to 95% are singletons. The source is a person aged 25 to 75 in good health. The chain links TRBV19 to TRBJ2-1; D may be TRBD2 (6 bases). The sample comprised naive CD4+ T cells from blood. Subset in this sample: CD45RO-negative CD62L-positive naive CD4 T cells. CDR3 loop: CASGGRRDSSYNEQFF. CDR3 DNA: TGTGCCAGTGGGGGGAGGCGGGACTCGTCCTACAATGAGCAGTTCTTC.